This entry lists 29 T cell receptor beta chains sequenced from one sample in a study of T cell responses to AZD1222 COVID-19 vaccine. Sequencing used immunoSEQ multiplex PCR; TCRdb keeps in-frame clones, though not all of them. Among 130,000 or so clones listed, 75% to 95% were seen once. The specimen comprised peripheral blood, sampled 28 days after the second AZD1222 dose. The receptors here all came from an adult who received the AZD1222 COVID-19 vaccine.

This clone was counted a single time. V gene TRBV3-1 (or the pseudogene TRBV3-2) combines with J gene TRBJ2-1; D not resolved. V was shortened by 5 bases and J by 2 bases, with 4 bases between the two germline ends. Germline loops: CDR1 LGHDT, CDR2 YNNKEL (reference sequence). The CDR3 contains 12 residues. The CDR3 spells CASSGPYNEQFF. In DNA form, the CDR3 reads TGTGCCAGCAGCGGACCCTACAATGAGCAGTTCTTC.

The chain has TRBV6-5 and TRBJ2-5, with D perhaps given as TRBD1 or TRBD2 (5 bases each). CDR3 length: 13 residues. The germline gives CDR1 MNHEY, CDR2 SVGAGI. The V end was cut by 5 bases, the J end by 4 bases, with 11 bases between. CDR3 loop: CASSPTEGETQYF. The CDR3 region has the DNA TGTGCCAGCAGTCCGACAGAGGGAGAGACCCAGTACTTC.

The CDR3 is CASSLGDSTGGYGYTF. The CDR3 DNA follows: TGCGCCAGCAGCTTGGGAGACAGTACTGGGGGCTATGGCTACACCTTC. The gene calls are TRBV5-1 and TRBJ1-2; D is perhaps TRBD1 (5 bases). The CDR3 has 16 amino acids. Germline values: CDR1 SGHRS, CDR2 YFSETQ. V was cut by 0 bases and J by 4 bases, with 16 bases left in between.

CDR3 bases: TGTGCCAGCAGTGAGTTGGGGTTGGACTATGGCTACACCTTC. This codes for CASSELGLDYGYTF. This chain uses TRBV6-1 with TRBJ1-2, with D unresolved. Germline V gene lookup returns CDR1 MNHNS and CDR2 SASEGT. V was cut by 3 bases and J by 3 bases, with 11 bases left in between. The CDR3 totals 14 residues.

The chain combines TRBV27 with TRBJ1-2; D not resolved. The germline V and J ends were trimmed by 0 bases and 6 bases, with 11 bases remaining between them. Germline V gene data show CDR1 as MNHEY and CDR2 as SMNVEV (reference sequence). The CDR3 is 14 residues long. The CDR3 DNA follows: TGTGCCAGCAGTTTATCTTCCTCCCTCCATGGCTACACCTTC. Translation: CASSLSSSLHGYTF.

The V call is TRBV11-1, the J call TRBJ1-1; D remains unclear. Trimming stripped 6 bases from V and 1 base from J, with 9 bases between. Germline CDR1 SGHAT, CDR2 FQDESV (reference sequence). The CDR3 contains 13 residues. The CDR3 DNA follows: TGTGCCAGCAGTTCCGGGGAGAACACTGAAGCTTTCTTT. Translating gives CASSSGENTEAFF. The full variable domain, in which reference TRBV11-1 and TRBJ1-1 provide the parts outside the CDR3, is EAEVAQSPRYKITEKSQAVAFWCDPISGHATLYWYRQILGQGPELLVQFQDESVVDDSQLPKDRFSAERLKGVDSTLKIQPAELGDSAMYLCASSSGENTEAFFGQGTRLTVV.

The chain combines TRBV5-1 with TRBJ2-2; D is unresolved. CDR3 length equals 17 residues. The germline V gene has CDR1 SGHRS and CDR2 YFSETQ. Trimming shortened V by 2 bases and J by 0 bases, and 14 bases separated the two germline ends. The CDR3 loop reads CASSLNPGDTNTGELFF. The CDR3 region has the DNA TGCGCCAGCAGCTTAAATCCCGGAGACACGAACACCGGGGAGCTGTTTTTT.

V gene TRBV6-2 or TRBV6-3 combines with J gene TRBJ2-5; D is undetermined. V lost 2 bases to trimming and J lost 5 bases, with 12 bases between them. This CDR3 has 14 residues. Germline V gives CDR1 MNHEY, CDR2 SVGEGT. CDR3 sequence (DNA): TGTGCCAGCAGTTACCTAAACCTCGGGGAGACCCAGTACTTC. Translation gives CASSYLNLGETQYF.

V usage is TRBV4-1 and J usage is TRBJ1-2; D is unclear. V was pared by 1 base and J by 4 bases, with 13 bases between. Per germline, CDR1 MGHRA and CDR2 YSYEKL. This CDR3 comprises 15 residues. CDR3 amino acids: CASSQAGNFGYGYTF. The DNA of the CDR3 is TGCGCCAGCAGCCAAGCCGGGAATTTCGGCTATGGCTACACCTTC.

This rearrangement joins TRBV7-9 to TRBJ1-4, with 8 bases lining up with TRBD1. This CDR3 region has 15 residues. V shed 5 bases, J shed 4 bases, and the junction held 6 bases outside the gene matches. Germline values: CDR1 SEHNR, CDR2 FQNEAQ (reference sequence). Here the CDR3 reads CASSRATGDNEKLFF. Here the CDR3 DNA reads TGTGCCAGCAGCCGTGCGACAGGGGATAATGAAAAACTGTTTTTT.

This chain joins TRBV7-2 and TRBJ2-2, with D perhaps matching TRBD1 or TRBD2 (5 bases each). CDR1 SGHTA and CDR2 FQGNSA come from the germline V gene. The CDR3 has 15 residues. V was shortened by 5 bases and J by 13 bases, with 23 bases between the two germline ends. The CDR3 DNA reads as TGTGCCAGCAGCACTAGACAGACTACCGGGACCGGGCTGTTTTTT. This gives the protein CASSTRQTTGTGLFF.

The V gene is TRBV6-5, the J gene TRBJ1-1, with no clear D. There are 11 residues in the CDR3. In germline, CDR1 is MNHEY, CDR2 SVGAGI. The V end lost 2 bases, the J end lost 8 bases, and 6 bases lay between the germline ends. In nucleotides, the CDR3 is TGTGCCAGCAGTTACGGGCAGGAAGCTTTCTTT. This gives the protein CASSYGQEAFF.

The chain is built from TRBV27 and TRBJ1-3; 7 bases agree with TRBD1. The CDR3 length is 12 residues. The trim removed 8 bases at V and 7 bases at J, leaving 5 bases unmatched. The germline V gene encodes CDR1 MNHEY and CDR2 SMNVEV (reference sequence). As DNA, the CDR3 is TGTGCCAGCTCAGACAGGGCTAACACCATATATTTT. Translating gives CASSDRANTIYF.

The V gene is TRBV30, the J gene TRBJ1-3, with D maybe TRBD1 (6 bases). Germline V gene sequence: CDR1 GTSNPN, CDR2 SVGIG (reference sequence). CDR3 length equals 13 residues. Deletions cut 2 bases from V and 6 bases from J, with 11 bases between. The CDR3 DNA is TGTGCCTGGAGTAGGGGACAAGTAAACACCATATATTTT. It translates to CAWSRGQVNTIYF.

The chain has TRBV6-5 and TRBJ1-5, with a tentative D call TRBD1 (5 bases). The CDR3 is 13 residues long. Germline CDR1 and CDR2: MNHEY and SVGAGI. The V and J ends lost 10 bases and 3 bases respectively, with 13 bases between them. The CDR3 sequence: CATRGGNNQPQHF. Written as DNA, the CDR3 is TGTGCCACTCGCGGGGGGAACAATCAGCCCCAGCATTTT.

In DNA, the CDR3 is TGCGCCAGCAGCTCGGGGACTAGCGGATACTACAATGAGCAGTTCTTC. Translated, it gives CASSSGTSGYYNEQFF. This sequence joins TRBV5-1 and TRBJ2-1, with 11 bases lining up with TRBD2. J was trimmed by 3 bases and V by 3 bases; bases with no gene match: 5. CDR3 length: 16 amino acids. Germline V lookup: CDR1 SGHRS, CDR2 YFSETQ. The full variable domain, its missing parts supplied by reference TRBV5-1 and TRBJ2-1, is KAGVTQTPRYLIKTRGQQVTLSCSPISGHRSVSWYQQTPGQGLQFLFEYFSETQRNKGNFPGRFSGRQFSNSRSEMNVSTLELGDSALYLCASSSGTSGYYNEQFFGPGTRLTVL.

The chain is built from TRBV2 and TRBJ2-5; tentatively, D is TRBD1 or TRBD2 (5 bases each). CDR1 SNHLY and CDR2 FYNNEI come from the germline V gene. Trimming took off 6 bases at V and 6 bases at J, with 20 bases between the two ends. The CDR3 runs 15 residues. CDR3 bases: TGTGCCAGCAGGGCCCCCAGGGACGGCGGTAAGACCCAGTACTTC. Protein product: CASRAPRDGGKTQYF.

CDR3 nucleotides: TGTGCCAGCAGCGGTACCGGCGGGGCCCTGAATGAGCAGTTCTTC. Protein sequence: CASSGTGGALNEQFF. J is TRBJ2-1 and V is TRBV5-8, with TRBD2 as a possible D gene (6 bases). The CDR3 sequence is 15 residues long. Trimming removed 4 bases from V and 7 bases from J, with 18 bases in between. Per the germline V gene, CDR1 is SGHTS and CDR2 is YDEGEE.

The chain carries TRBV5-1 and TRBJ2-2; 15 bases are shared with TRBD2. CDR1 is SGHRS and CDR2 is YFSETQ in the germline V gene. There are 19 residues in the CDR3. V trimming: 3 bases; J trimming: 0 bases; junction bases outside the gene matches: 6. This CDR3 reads CASSSGLAGGKPNTGELFF. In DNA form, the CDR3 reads TGCGCCAGCAGCTCGGGACTAGCGGGGGGAAAACCGAACACCGGGGAGCTGTTTTTT.

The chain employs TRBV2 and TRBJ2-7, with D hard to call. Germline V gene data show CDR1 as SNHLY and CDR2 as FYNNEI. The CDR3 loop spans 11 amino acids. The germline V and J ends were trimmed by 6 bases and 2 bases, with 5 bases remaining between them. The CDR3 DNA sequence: TGTGCCAGCAGCACCCCCTACGAGCAGTACGTC. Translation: CASSTPYEQYV.

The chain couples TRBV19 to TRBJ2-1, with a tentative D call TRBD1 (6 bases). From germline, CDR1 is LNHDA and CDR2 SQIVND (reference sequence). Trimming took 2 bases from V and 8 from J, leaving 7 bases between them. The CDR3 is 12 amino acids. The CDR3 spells CASSIQGYEQFF. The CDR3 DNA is TGTGCCAGTAGTATACAGGGGTATGAGCAGTTCTTC. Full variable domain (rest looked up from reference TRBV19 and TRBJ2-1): DGGITQSPKYLFRKEGQNVTLSCEQNLNHDAMYWYRQDPGQGLRLIYYSQIVNDFQKGDIAEGYSVSREKKESFPLTVTSAQKNPTAFYLCASSIQGYEQFFGPGTRLTVL.

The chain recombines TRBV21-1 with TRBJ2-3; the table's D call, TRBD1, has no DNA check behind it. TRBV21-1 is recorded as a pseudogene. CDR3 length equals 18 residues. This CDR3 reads CASSKIAPGHPSTDTQYF. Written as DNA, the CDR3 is TGTGCCAGCAGCAAAATCGCTCCGGGACATCCTTCCACAGATACGCAGTATTTT.

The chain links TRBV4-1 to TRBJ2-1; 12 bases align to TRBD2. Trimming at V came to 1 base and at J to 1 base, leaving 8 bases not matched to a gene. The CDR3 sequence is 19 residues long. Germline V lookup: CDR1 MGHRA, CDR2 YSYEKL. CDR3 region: CASSQASGRASRSYNEQFF. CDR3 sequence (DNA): TGCGCCAGCAGCCAAGCTAGCGGGAGGGCCAGTAGGTCCTACAATGAGCAGTTCTTC.

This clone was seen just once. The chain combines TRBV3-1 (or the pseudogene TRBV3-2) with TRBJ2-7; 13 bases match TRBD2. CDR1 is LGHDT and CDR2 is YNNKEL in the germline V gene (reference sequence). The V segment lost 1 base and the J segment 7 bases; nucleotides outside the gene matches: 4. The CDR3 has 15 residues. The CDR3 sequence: CASSQGLAGGGEQYV. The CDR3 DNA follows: TGTGCCAGCAGCCAAGGACTAGCGGGGGGTGGGGAGCAGTACGTC.

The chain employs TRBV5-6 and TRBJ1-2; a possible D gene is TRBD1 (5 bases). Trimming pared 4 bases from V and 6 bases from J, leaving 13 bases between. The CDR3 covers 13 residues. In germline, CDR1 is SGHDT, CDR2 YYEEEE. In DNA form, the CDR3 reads TGTGCCAGCAGCCCGATCGGGGGGGATGGCTACACCTTC. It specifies CASSPIGGDGYTF.

Here the CDR3 DNA reads TGTGCCAGCATCCAAGGACTAGCGGAACCCACAGATACGCAGTATTTT. Its translation: CASIQGLAEPTDTQYF. J is TRBJ2-3 and V is TRBV7-9, with TRBD2 matching 10 bases. The CDR3 runs to 16 residues. The trim removed 7 bases at V and 2 bases at J, leaving 9 bases unmatched. From germline, CDR1 is SEHNR and CDR2 FQNEAQ (reference sequence).

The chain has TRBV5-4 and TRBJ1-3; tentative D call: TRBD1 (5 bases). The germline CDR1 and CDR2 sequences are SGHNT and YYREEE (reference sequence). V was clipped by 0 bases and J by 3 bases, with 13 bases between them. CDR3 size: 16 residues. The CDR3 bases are TGTGCCAGCAGCTTGGGGGGCTCCCCTCATGGAAACACCATATATTTT. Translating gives CASSLGGSPHGNTIYF.

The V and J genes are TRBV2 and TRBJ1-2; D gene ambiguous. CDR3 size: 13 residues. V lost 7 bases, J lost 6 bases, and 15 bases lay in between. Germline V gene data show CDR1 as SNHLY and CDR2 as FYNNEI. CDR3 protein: CASTDQEGNGYTF. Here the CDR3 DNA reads TGTGCCAGCACAGATCAGGAGGGAAATGGCTACACCTTC.

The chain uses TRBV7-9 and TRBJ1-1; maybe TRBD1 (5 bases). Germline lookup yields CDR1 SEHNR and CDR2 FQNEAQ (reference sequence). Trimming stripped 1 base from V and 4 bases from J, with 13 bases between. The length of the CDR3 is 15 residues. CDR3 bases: TGTGCCAGCAGCTTAGTTGCGGGGCTGAGCACTGAAGCTTTCTTT. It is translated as CASSLVAGLSTEAFF.